The 21 T cell receptor beta chains given below trace back to one sample, sequenced in a study of kidney transplant recipient with SARS-CoV-2 infection (dated by TCRdb to about 2021). The sample was run on an Illumina MiSeq. The raw public data were reprocessed by TCRdb itself: fastp quality trimming at Q25, MiXCR clonotype calling, in-frame beta chains only. Rows matching on CDR3 protein sequence are summarized as one entry with the most common DNA and genes. Within this sample are 200,000 to 300,000 distinct CDR3 sequences, with 29% of them counted one time only. The top ten hold under 9.5% of the sample. In the paper's terms, the time point label means: pre-pandemic baseline sample and day 111 after first positive SARS-CoV-2 test. Sequenced here: a blood sample, sampled at baseline and on approximately day 120 from a kidney transplant recipient. The receptors come from a male patient in his thirties who had COVID-19 and was a kidney transplant recipient. Where a transplant has occurred, the graft donor may have supplied some of the T cells.

Concerning this clonotype itself: The junction differs from germline at one of its ends, possibly a read error. The genes are TRBV27 and TRBJ2-1; unclear D gene. The germline gives CDR1 MNHEY, CDR2 SMNVEV (reference sequence). CDR3 size: 13 residues. The CDR3 DNA reads as TGTGCCGGCAGTTTCGACGACTACAATGAGCAGTTCTTC. It codes for CAGSFDDYNEQFF.

This clonotype came up many times. The chain carries TRBV3-2 and TRBJ2-7; the D call TRBD2 from the table was never checked on the DNA. TRBV3-2 is tagged as a pseudogene. The CDR3 is 11 amino acids. CDR3 sequence reads: CASRGAYEQYF. CDR3 DNA: TGTGCCAGCCGCGGGGCCTACGAGCAGTACTTC.

As regards this clonotype: A much larger clonotype is one base distant, so this may be a read error. The chain links TRBV20-1 to TRBJ2-5; TRBD2 might be the D (6 bases). CDR1 is DFQATT and CDR2 is SNEGSKA in the germline V gene (reference sequence). This CDR3 spans 14 amino acids. The V gene lost 0 bases and the J gene lost 11 bases, with 19 bases spanning the gap. CDR3 in amino acids: CSARDQGGRYKQYF. CDR3 nucleotides: TGCAGTGCTAGAGATCAGGGAGGTCGGTACAAGCAGTACTTC.

Ten or more counts support this clonotype. This rearrangement joins TRBV3-1 to TRBJ2-2, with D perhaps TRBD1 (5 bases). CDR3 length: 18 amino acids. Germline CDR1 reads LGHDT; CDR2 reads YNNKEL (reference sequence). Deletions cut 5 bases from V and 5 bases from J, with 24 bases between. CDR3 sequence (DNA): TGTGCCAGCAGCGTTGGACATCCCATTTCAGGCTTGACCGGGGAGCTGTTTTTT. Its protein product is CASSVGHPISGLTGELFF.

This clonotype was counted ten times or more. V usage is TRBV9 and J usage is TRBJ2-3; TRBD2 matches at 8 bases. Germline V CDR1 and CDR2: SGDLS, YYNGEE. The CDR3 extends over 14 amino acids. The junction had 5 bases not matched to a gene; V was cut back by 3 bases and J by 5 bases. The CDR3 DNA reads as TGTGCCAGCAGCGAGGGACTAGTCATAGATACGCAGTATTTT. Protein sequence: CASSEGLVIDTQYF.

As concerns this clonotype: A read error may explain this, as a much larger clone is one base away. The V call is TRBV15, the J call TRBJ2-3; D ambiguous. CDR3 length: 16 residues. Germline lookup yields CDR1 LNHNV and CDR2 YYDKDF (reference sequence). This CDR3 reads CATSTEQPRYGDEQSF. CDR3 DNA: TGTGCCACCAGCACAGAGCAGCCACGTTATGGGGATGAGCAGTCCTTC.

Notes on this clonotype: This may arise from a read error, as a much more abundant clone is one base away. The chain joins TRBV11-2 to TRBJ1-2, with D perhaps matching TRBD1 (6 bases). Trimming shortened V by 3 bases and J by 12 bases, and 14 bases separated the two germline ends. The CDR3 runs to 12 residues. Per the germline V gene, CDR1 is SGHAT and CDR2 is FQNNGV. The CDR3 DNA sequence: TGTGCCAGCAGCTTTTCCAGGGGCGGCCACACCTTC. Encoded protein: CASSFSRGGHTF.

This clonotype was picked up a small number of times. This rearrangement joins TRBV7-2 to TRBJ2-1; tentative D call: TRBD1 (6 bases). From germline, CDR1 is SGHTA and CDR2 FQGNSA. Trimming pared 3 bases from V and 12 bases from J, leaving 21 bases between. The CDR3 is made up of 15 amino acids. This CDR3 reads CASSFEGVSGLGQFF. The DNA for the CDR3 is TGTGCCAGCAGCTTTGAGGGGGTATCCGGTCTGGGGCAGTTCTTC.

This clonotype was seen only once. A read error may explain this, as a much larger clone is one base away. The rearrangement joins TRBV6-5 to TRBJ2-4; TRBD2 aligns across 8 bases. The closer fit of TRBJ2-7 to the DNA end suggests the J call may be wrong. Germline V lookup: CDR1 MNHEY, CDR2 SVGAGI. The CDR3 totals 16 residues. The CDR3 spells CTSSNTGDSGTYEQYF. For the CDR3, the DNA is TGTACCAGCAGCAACACCGGGGATAGCGGGACCTACGAGCAGTACTTC.

Turning to this clonotype: A much larger clone differs by one base, so this may be a read error. The V gene is TRBV19, the J gene TRBJ2-1, with TRBD1 identical over 9 bases. This CDR3 spans 15 amino acids. Germline CDR1 reads LNHDA; CDR2 reads SQIVND (reference sequence). The CDR3 bases are TGTGCCGGTAGTAAACCGGGACAGGGTCTGAATGAGCAGTTCTTC. Translating it yields CAGSKPGQGLNEQFF.

This clonotype occurred many times. This chain links TRBV6-5 with TRBJ2-2; TRBD2 is a possible D gene (5 bases). The V gene's germline CDR1 is MNHEY and CDR2 SVGAGI. The ends were cut back, 6 bases at V and 5 bases at J, with 16 bases in the middle. The CDR3 length is 15 residues. In nucleotides, the CDR3 is TGTGCCAGCAGCCCTTTGGGAGAGATTACCGGGGAGCTGTTTTTT. This encodes CASSPLGEITGELFF.

Ten or more counts support this clonotype. The chain uses TRBV12-3 or TRBV12-4 and TRBJ1-1; tentatively, D is TRBD1 (5 bases). Trimming cost V 6 bases and J 8 bases, with 13 bases left between them. The CDR3 extends over 12 amino acids. The CDR3 loop reads CASSPGGAEAFF. CDR3 bases: TGTGCCAGCAGCCCCGGGGGAGCGGAAGCTTTCTTT.

This clonotype appeared many times. Here the CDR3 DNA reads TGTGCCAGCATATTTCTGTGGACGGCGAAAGCCTACGAGCAGTACTTC. Translating gives CASIFLWTAKAYEQYF. The genes are TRBV6-5 and TRBJ2-7; D gene ambiguous. This CDR3 has 16 amino acids. The germline V gene encodes CDR1 MNHEY and CDR2 SVGAGI. V gave up 7 bases and J gave up 2 bases, with 21 bases separating them.

This clonotype was observed a few times. A much larger clone differs from this one at a single base, so this may be a read error. This chain joins TRBV3-1 and TRBJ1-1; D gene unclear. Germline V gene lookup returns CDR1 LGHDT and CDR2 YNNKEL (reference sequence). The CDR3 has 17 amino acids. The CDR3 DNA is TGTGCCGGCAGCCGTCTAGTTCCCATTTCAATTCGCACTGAAGCTTTCTTT. Residues: CAGSRLVPISIRTEAFF.

This clonotype was seen at least ten times. The chain links TRBV6-5 to TRBJ2-2, with D uncertain. The V gene's germline CDR1 is MNHEY and CDR2 SVGAGI. V lost 6 bases and J 0 bases, leaving 11 bases between the germline ends. The CDR3 contains 15 residues. CDR3 in DNA: TGTGCCAGCAGCTCCGGACCGTCGAACACCGGGGAGCTGTTTTTT. Translating it yields CASSSGPSNTGELFF.

Concerning this clonotype itself: A single base separates this from a much larger clone, so it may be a read error. The chain couples TRBV10-3 to TRBJ2-5; perhaps D is TRBD1 or TRBD2 (5 bases each). The germline CDR1 and CDR2 sequences are ENHRY and SYGVKD. The CDR3 covers 17 residues. This chain's CDR3 is CAISDPAWQGVGEIQYF. In nucleotides, the CDR3 is TGTGCCATCAGTGATCCAGCCTGGCAGGGCGTTGGGGAGATCCAGTACTTC.

Many counts were recorded for this clonotype. The gene calls are TRBV25-1 and TRBJ2-7; 8 bases fit TRBD2. CDR1 MGHDK and CDR2 SYGVNS come from the germline V gene. CDR3 length: 15 amino acids. The J segment lost 4 bases and the V segment lost 5 bases, leaving 10 bases of the junction unmatched. In DNA, the CDR3 is TGTGCCAGCAGTCGGTCGGGAGTAGCGGGGTACGAGCAGTACTTC. Its protein product is CASSRSGVAGYEQYF.

The V call is TRBV11-2, the J call TRBJ2-1; 8 nucleotides align to TRBD1. The J segment lost 9 bases and the V segment lost 5 bases, leaving 12 bases of the junction unmatched. CDR1 and CDR2 (germline): SGHAT, FQNNGV. This CDR3 region has 15 residues. DNA of the CDR3: TGTGCCAGCAGCGTCCCAACAGGGGGGATCACTGAGCAGTTCTTC. Protein: CASSVPTGGITEQFF.

A note on this clonotype: This may be a read error, as it is one base from a much larger clone. The chain couples TRBV6-5 to TRBJ1-6; D gene ambiguous. The CDR3 length is 14 residues. The germline V gene has CDR1 MNHEY and CDR2 SVGAGI. CDR3 DNA: TGTACCAGCAGTGTACGGTCCCCCAATTCACCCCTCCACTTT. Translating gives CTSSVRSPNSPLHF.

This clonotype was seen at least ten times. This chain links TRBV8-2 with TRBJ1-2. TRBV8-2 is a pseudogene locus. This CDR3 has 16 amino acids. The CDR3 protein is CGSSASDSRKTYGYTF. CDR3 DNA sequence: TGTGGCAGTAGTGCGAGTGATAGCCGAAAGACCTATGGCTACACCTTC.

This clonotype appeared a few times. J is TRBJ2-5 and V is TRBV6-5; D gene unclear. Germline V gene lookup returns CDR1 MNHEY and CDR2 SVGAGI. V was trimmed by 4 bases and J by 4 bases, leaving 10 bases between them. The CDR3 has 13 residues. CDR3 in DNA: TGTGCCAGCAGTTCCCGACCGAGAGAGACCCAGTACTTC. It codes for CASSSRPRETQYF.